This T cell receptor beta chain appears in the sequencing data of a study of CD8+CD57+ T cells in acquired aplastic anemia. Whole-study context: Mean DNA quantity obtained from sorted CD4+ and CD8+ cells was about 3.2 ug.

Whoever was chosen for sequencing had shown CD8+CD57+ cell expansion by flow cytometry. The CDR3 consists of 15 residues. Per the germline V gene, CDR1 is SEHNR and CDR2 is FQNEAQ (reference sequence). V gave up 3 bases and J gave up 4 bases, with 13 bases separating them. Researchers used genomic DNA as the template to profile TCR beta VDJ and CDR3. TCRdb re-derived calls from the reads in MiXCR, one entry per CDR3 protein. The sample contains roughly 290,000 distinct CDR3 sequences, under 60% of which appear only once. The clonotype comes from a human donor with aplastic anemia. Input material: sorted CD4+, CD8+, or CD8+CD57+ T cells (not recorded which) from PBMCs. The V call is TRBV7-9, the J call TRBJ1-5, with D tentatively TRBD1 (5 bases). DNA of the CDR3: TGTGCCAGCAGCTTTAGCGACAGCAGAAATCAGCCCCAGCATTTT. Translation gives CASSFSDSRNQPQHF.